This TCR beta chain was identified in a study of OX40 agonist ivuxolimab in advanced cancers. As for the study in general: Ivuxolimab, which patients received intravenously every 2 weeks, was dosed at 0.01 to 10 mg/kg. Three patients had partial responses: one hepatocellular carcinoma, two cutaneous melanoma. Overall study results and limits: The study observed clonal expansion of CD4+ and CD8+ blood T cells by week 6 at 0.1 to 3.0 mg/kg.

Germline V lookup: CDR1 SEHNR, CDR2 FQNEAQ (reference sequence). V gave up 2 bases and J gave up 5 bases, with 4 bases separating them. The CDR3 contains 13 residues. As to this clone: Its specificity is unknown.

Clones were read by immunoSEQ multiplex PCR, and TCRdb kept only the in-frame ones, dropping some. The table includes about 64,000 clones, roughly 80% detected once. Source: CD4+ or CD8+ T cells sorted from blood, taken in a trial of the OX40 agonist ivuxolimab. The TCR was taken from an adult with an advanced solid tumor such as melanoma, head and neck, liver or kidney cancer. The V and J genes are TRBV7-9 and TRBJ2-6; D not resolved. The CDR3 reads CASSLSRANVLTF. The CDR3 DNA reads TGTGCCAGCAGCTTAAGCCGGGCCAACGTCCTGACTTTC.